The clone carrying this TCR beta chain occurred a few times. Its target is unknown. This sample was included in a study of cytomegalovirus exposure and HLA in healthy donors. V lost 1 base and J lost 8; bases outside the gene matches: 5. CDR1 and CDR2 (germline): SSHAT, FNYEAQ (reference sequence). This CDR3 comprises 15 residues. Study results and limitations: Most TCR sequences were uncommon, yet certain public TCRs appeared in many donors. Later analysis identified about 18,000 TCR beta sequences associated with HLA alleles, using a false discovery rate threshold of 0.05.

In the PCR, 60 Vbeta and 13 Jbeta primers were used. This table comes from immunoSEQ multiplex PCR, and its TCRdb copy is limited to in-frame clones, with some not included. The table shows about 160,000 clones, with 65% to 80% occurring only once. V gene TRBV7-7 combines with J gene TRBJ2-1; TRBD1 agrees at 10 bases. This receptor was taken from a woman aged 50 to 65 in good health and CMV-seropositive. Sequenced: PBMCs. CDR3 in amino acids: CASSLVGTGEDEQFF. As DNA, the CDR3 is TGTGCCAGCAGCTTAGTTGGGACAGGGGAGGATGAGCAGTTCTTC.